A selection of T cell receptor beta chains follows, all from one sample in a study of cytomegalovirus exposure and HLA in healthy donors. The assay was immunoSEQ multiplex PCR, and TCRdb's table has in-frame clones only and misses some. The repertoire has fewer than 150,000 clones, under 85% of them found once; the top ten carry roughly 3.1%. Sequencing was performed on PBMCs. The origin of the receptors is a man aged 25 to 40 in good health and CMV-seronegative. Each CDR3 is given without its conserved first and last residue.

j_call | v_call | cdr3_aa
TRBJ2-5 | TRBV7-8 | ASRTSLGQSQETQY
TRBJ2-1 | TRBV10-3 | AISESVSMF
TRBJ2-4 | TRBV30 | AWSKLSGRNSIQY
TRBJ1-2 | TRBV7-8 | ASSYLGEEAYGYT
TRBJ1-5 | TRBV6-8 | ASIFSWDRGSSDQPQH
TRBJ2-7 | TRBV6-6 | ASISRRGGSYEQY
TRBJ2-7 | TRBV2 | ASTDSGTYEQY
TRBJ2-3 | TRBV7-2 | ASSLLASGTDTQY
TRBJ2-2 | TRBV7-2 | ASSLGLAGGNFGTGELF
TRBJ1-1 | TRBV18 | ASFPNRGRTEAF
TRBJ2-7 | TRBV6-1 | ASSAGTSAYEQY
TRBJ2-3 | TRBV5-6 | ASSSLPGTDTQY